This T cell receptor (beta chain) was profiled in a study of CD8 T cells in ankylosing spondylitis (dated by TCRdb to the late 2010s). As for the study more broadly: T cell receptor beta repertoires were profiled in healthy donors and ankylosing spondylitis patients so that disease-linked TCR variants could be found. Samples of peripheral blood were taken, and for ankylosing spondylitis patients, synovial fluid was collected as well. The full study cohort was made up of roughly 25 ankylosing spondylitis patients and about a hundred healthy donors. Study-wide findings and limitations: The disease-linked clones were reported to be significantly enriched in matched synovial fluid samples from ankylosing spondylitis patients. A TCR beta motif of eight highly homologous amino acid variants appeared characteristic of blood from ankylosing spondylitis patients. Some motif variants had previously been reported in the synovial fluid and blood of reactive arthritis patients, which suggests shared mechanisms of disease initiation. A CD8+ phenotype was shown by the disease-linked clones, which were found at relatively low frequencies in peripheral blood.

From a lookup of the germline V gene, CDR1 and CDR2 are SNHLY and FYNNEI. The CDR3 covers 14 residues, taking in both the cysteine and the phenylalanine. CDR3 DNA only is kept here, 42 bases in frame from base 1. The germline V and J ends show losses of 7 bases and 7 bases respectively, and no gene match explains 5 bases of the junction. Synovial fluid samples were paired with blood samples taken from the same ankylosing spondylitis patients. Sequenced using an Illumina HiSeq 2500. TCR beta libraries were prepared by quantitative 5'-RACE with molecular barcodes. Processing in the source paper ran as follows. To identify disease-linked TCR variants, a new computational method was used, one built on a probabilistic model of VDJ rearrangement. Starting from the raw public reads, TCRdb applied fastp trimming at Q25, assembled clones with MiXCR and retained in-frame beta chains. A single entry per CDR3 protein holds the most common genes and DNA from its merged rows. The V and J calls follow TCRdb's processing rather than the paper's. Counted in this sample were roughly 130,000 distinct CDR3 sequences; 6.5% to 8.5% of them appeared once. The ten largest clones capture 7.3% of the sample.

Points on this clonotype: Its antigen has not been determined. It has no much larger one-base neighbor in the sample; base qualities were not kept.

The TCR sequence derives from a male donor with ankylosing spondylitis. Sequenced input: synovial fluid, either unsorted or a sorted T cell fraction (not recorded which). The chain is assembled from TRBV2 and TRBJ1-4, and 11 junction bases match TRBD1. The nucleotide sequence reads TGTGCCAGCACCGGACAGGGGGCAGGTGAAAAACTGTTTTTT. Its protein reads: CASTGQGAGEKLFF.